One T cell receptor (beta chain) is described in this entry. This record belongs to a study of shared clonotypes between healthy human individuals. This CDR3 comprises 17 residues. This table comes from immunoSEQ multiplex PCR, and its TCRdb copy is limited to in-frame clones, with some not included. The sample includes millions of clones, roughly 92% seen only once; the top ten take 0.14%. Sequencing was carried out using naive CD4+ T cells sorted from blood. The sample's subset: CD45RA+ positively selected. The receptor was isolated from a man between 18 and 35 years old in good health. The chain has TRBV21-1 and TRBJ2-1; whether TRBD2, the table's D call, matches the DNA was not checked. TRBV21-1 is reported as a pseudogene. For the CDR3, the DNA is TGTGCCAGCCCCAAGACTAGCGGGAGGTGGTCCTACAATGAGCAGTTCTTC. Its protein product is CASPKTSGRWSYNEQFF.